Included here is one T cell receptor (beta chain) sequence, with context. Its antigen is still unknown. Trimming at V came to 6 bases and at J to 9 bases, leaving 7 bases not matched to a gene. The germline V gene encodes CDR1 KGHSH and CDR2 LQKENI. The CDR3 runs to 13 residues. The library tagged each cDNA molecule with unique molecular identifiers. TCRdb reprocessed the reads via MiXCR and lists one record per CDR3 protein. The repertoire includes over 4,500 distinct CDR3 sequences, around half of them detected once, and less than 5% sits in the top ten. The data derive from a study of human T cells and chemical hapten exposure. Study in general: Patients received weekly diphenylcyclopropenone doses to the scalp throughout the approximately 23-week study. Overall study results and limits: Alopecia affecting every donor means their immune response may not match healthy people's.

The sample's treatment: therapeutic diphenylcyclopropenone sensitization with weekly scalp DPC. The chain has TRBV18 and TRBJ2-1; 8 bases map to TRBD2. The sample here was whole blood, taken before DPC sensitization or 2, 6, or about 24 weeks after (not recorded which). The TCR originated in an adult with alopecia areata. Some clones in this sample may be carry-over from other donors' samples. This table probably holds off-target reads from a library built for another chain. DNA for the CDR3: TGTGCCAGCTCCAGAAAAGCGGGAGTTGAGCAGTTCTTC. Protein sequence: CASSRKAGVEQFF.